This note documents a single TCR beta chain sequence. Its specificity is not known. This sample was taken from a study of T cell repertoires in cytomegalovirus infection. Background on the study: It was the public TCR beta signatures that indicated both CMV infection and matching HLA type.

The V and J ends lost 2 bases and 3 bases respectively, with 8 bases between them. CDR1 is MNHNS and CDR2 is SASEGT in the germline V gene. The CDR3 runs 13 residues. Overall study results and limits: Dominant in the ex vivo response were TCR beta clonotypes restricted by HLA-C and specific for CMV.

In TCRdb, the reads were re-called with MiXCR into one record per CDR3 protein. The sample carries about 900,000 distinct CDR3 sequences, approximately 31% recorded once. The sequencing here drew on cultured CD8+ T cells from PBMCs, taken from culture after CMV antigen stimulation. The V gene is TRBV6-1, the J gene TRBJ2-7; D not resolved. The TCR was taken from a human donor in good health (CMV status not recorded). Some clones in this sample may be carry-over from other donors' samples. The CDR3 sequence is CASSERAVYEQYF. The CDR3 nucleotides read TGTGCCAGCAGTGAACGGGCAGTCTACGAGCAGTACTTC.